This TCR beta chain is from a study of T cell changes during pregnancy in multiple sclerosis. Assay used: immunoSEQ multiplex PCR; TCRdb lists only in-frame clones, some missing. The sample lists 70,000 to 80,000 clones, 85% to 95% occurring once. Germline V lookup: CDR1 SGHAT, CDR2 FQNNGV. The CDR3 length is 15 residues. V was clipped by 5 bases and J by 6 bases; unmatched bases: 13. The sequence came from a female donor with multiple sclerosis, enrolled in a pregnancy study. The specimen was peripheral blood, collected in the first trimester of pregnancy. This chain links TRBV11-2 with TRBJ2-7, with 7 bases fitting TRBD2. CDR3 sequence reads: CASSLLGGRAGEQYF. The CDR3 DNA follows: TGTGCCAGCAGCCTCCTTGGTGGGAGGGCCGGCGAGCAGTACTTC.